These T cell receptor beta chains were read from a single sample in a study of tumor-infiltrating lymphocytes in oesophageal squamous cell carcinoma. In TCRdb, the PCR reads were re-called with MiXCR into one record per CDR3 protein. This table has about 21,000 distinct CDR3 sequences, roughly 41% appearing once. Sequencing was carried out using normal esophageal tissue next to the tumor. These receptor sequences come from a male donor with esophageal squamous cell carcinoma. The CDR3 runs from the conserved cysteine through the conserved F or W. The D gene is left open where the match is weak. Not every row has a clone size; where given, it reads once, few, many or a size class.

d_gene	v_gene	abundance	j_gene	len	CDR3aa	CDR3nt
NA	TRBV6-4	NA	TRBJ1-1	13	CASSAGMNTEAFF	TGTGCCAGCAGTGCTGGGATGAACACTGAAGCTTTCTTT
NA	TRBV7-6	many	TRBJ1-3	17	CASSLILRPGSGNTIYF	TGTGCCAGCAGCTTAATACTCAGGCCCGGCTCTGGAAACACCATATATTTT
NA	TRBV9	NA	TRBJ2-4	14	CASSVGTGQVGQYF	TGTGCCAGCAGCGTAGGAACGGGGCAAGTGGGCCAGTACTTC
TRBD2	TRBV7-8	NA	TRBJ2-7	15	CASSLATGGSYEQYF	TGTGCCAGCAGCTTAGCCACGGGAGGTAGCTACGAGCAGTACTTC
NA	TRBV7-6	NA	TRBJ2-2	14	CASSSGDFTGELFF	TGTGCCAGCAGCTCCGGGGACTTCACCGGGGAGCTGTTTTTT
NA	TRBV5-4	NA	TRBJ2-1	15	CASSLDPSSYNEQFF	TGTGCCAGCAGCTTGGACCCGAGCTCCTACAATGAGCAGTTCTTC
NA	TRBV5-4	NA	TRBJ2-3	16	CASSLGNSGATGELYF	TGTGCCAGCAGCTTGGGGAACTCGGGAGCCACCGGGGAGCTGTATTTT
NA	TRBV7-2	NA	TRBJ2-3	11	CASRITDTQYF	TGTGCCAGCAGGATTACAGATACGCAGTATTTT
TRBD1	TRBV7-8	medium-sized	TRBJ2-2	15	CASRPGQVNTGELFF	TGTGCCAGCAGGCCGGGACAGGTGAACACCGGGGAGCTGTTTTTT
NA	TRBV28	NA	TRBJ2-7	15	CASIGREAAADEQYF	TGTGCCAGCATTGGCAGGGAGGCTGCTGCAGACGAGCAGTACTTC